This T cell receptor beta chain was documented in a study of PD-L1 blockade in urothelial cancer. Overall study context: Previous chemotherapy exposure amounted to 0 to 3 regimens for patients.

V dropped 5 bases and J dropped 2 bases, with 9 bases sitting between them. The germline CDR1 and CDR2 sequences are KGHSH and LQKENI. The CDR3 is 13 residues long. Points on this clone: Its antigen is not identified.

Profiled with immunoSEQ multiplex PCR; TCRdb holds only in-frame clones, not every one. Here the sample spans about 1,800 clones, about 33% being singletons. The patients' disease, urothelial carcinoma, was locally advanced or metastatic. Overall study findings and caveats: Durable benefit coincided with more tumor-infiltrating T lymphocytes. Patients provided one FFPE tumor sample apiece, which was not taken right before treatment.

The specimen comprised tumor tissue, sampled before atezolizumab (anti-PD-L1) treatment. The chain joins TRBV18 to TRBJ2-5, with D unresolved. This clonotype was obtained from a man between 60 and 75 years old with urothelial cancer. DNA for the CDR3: TGTGCCAGCTCAGAGCGCCTACAAGAGACCCAGTACTTC. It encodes CASSERLQETQYF.